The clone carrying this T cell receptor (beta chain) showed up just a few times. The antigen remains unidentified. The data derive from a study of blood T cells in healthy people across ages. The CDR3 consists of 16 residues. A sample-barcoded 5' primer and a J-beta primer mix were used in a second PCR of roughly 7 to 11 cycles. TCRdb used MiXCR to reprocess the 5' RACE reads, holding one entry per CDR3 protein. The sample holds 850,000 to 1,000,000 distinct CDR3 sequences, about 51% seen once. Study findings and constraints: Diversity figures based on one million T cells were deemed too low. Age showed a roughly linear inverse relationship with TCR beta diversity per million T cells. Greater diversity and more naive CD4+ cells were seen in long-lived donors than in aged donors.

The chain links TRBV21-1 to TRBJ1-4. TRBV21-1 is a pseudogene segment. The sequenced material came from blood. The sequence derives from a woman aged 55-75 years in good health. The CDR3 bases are TGTGCCAGCAGCAAAGAAGGACGGACAACTAATGAAAAACTGTTTTTT. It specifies CASSKEGRTTNEKLFF.